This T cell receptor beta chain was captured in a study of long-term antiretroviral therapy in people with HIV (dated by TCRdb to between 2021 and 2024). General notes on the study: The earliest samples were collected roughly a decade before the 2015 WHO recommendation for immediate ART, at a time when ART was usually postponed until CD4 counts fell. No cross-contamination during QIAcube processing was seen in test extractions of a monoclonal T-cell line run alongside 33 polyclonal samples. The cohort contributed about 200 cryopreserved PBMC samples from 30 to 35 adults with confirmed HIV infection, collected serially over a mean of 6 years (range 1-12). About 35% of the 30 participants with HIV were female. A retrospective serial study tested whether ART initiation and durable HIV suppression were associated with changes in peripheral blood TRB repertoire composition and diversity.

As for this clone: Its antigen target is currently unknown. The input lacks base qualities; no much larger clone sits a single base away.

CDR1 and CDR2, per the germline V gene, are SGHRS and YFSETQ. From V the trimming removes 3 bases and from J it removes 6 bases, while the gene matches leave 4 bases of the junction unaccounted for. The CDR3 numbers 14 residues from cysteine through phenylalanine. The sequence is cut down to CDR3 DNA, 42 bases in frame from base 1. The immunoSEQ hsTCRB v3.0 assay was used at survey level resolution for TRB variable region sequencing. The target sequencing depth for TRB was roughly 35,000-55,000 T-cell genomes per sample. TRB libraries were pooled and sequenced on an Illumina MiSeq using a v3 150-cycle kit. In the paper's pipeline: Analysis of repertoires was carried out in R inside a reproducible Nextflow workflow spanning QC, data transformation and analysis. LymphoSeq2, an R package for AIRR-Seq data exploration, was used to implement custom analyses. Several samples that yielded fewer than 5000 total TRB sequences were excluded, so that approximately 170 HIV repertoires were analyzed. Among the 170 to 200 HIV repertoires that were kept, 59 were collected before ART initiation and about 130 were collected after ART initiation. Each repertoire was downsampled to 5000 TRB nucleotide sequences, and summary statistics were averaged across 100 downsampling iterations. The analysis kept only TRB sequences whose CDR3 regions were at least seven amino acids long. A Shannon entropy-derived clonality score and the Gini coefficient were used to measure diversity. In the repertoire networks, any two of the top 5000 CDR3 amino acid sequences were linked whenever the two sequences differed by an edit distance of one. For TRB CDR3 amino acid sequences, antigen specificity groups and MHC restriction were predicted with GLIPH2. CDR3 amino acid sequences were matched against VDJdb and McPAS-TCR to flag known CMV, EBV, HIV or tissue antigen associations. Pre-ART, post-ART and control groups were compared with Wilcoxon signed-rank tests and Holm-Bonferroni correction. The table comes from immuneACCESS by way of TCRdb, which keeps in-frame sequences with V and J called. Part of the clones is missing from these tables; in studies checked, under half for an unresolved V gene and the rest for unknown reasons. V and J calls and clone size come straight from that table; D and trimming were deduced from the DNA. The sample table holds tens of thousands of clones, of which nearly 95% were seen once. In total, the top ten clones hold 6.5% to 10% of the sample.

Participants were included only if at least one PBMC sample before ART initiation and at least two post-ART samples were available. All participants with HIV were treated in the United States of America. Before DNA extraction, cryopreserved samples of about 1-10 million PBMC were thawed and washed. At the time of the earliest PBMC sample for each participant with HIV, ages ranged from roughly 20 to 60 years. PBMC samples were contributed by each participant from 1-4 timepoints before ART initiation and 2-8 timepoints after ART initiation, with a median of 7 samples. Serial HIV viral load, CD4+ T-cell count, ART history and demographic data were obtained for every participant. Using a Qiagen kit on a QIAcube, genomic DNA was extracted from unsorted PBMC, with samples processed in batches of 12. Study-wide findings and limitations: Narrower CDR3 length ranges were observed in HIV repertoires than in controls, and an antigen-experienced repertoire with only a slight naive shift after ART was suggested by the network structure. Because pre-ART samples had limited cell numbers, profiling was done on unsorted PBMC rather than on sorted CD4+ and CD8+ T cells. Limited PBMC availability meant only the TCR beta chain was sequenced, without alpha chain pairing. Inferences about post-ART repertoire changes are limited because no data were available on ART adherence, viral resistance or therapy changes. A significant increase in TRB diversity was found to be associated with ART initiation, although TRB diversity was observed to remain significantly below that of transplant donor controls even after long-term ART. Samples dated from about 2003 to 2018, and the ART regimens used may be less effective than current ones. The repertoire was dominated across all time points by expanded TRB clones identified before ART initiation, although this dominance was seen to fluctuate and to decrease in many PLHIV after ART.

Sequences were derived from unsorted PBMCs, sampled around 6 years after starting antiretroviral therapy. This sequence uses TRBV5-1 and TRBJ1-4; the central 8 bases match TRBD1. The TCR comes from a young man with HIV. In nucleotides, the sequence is TGCGCCAGCAGCTACCAGGGGGCGGATGAAAAACTGTTTTTT. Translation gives CASSYQGADEKLFF.